The clone carrying this T cell receptor (beta chain) was detected only a few times. This entry belongs to a study of early T cells in non-severe SARS-CoV-2 infection. In the study overall: Chains were not paired, and sequencing was done on bulk RNA from unsorted whole blood.

Each cDNA molecule carried a unique molecular identifier. Via MiXCR, TCRdb re-called the 5' RACE reads, giving one row per CDR3 protein. This sample has fewer than 40,000 distinct CDR3 sequences, with about 5.8% found just once. The J segment lost 12 bases and the V segment lost 4 bases, leaving 8 bases of the junction unmatched. Germline-derived CDR1 and CDR2 are DFQATT and SNEGSKA (reference sequence). The CDR3 is 12 residues long. The J gene is TRBJ2-1, the V gene TRBV20-1; 8 bases align to TRBD2. The clonotype was recovered from an adult who was a healthcare worker with PCR-confirmed SARS-CoV-2 infection or an uninfected control (not recorded which). The sample was whole blood. As DNA, the CDR3 is TGCAGTGCTAATAGAGCGGGAGAGGTGCAGTTCTTC. This gives the protein CSANRAGEVQFF.